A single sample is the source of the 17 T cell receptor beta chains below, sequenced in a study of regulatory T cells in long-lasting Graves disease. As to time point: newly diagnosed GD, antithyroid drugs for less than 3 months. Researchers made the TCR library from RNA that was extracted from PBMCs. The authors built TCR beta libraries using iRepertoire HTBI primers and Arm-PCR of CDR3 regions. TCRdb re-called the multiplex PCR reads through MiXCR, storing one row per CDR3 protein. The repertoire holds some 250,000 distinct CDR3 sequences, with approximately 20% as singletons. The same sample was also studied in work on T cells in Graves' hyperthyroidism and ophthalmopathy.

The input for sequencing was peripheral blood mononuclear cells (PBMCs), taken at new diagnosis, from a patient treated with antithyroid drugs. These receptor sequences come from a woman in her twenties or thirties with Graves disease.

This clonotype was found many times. CDR3 residues: CASSEAGFNTEAFF. The CDR3 bases are TGTGCCAGCAGTGAAGCTGGCTTTAACACTGAAGCTTTCTTT. The chain combines TRBV6-2 or TRBV6-3 with TRBJ1-1; D gene ambiguous. The CDR3 spans 14 residues. The germline V gene has CDR1 MNHEY and CDR2 SVGEGT. Between the trimmed V and J ends, which lost 5 bases and 2 bases, there was a span of 12 bases.

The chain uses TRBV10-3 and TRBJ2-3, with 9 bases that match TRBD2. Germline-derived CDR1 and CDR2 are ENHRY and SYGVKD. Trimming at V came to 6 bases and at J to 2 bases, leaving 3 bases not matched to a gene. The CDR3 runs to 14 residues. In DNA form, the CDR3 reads TGTGCCATCAGCGAGCGGGGGGTCACAGATACGCAGTATTTT. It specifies CAISERGVTDTQYF.

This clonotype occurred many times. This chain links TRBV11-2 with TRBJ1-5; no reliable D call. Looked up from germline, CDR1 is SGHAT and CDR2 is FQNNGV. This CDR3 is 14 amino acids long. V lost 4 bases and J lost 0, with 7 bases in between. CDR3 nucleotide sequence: TGTGCCAGCAGCTACGATGGTAGCAATCAGCCCCAGCATTTT. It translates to CASSYDGSNQPQHF.

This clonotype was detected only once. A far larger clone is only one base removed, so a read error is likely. CDR3 nucleotides: TGTGCCAGCAATTACTCAGGGGGTACTAATGAAAAACTGTTTTTT. Encoded protein: CASNYSGGTNEKLFF. The V gene is TRBV6-9, the J gene TRBJ1-4; TRBD1 agrees at 7 bases. Germline V gene data show CDR1 as MNHGY and CDR2 as SVAAGI. V dropped 7 bases and J dropped 2; count of bases not matched to a gene: 7. There are 15 residues in the CDR3.

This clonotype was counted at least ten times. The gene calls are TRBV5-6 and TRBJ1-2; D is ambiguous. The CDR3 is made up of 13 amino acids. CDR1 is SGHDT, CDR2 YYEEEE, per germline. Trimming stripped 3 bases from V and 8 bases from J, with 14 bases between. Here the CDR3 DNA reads TGTGCCAGCAGCTGGGGTCGATTTAGCGGCTACACCTTC. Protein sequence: CASSWGRFSGYTF.

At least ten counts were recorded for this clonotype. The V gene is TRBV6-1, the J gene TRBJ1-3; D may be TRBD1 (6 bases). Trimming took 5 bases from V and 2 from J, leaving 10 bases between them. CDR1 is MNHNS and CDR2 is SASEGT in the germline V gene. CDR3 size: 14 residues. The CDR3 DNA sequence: TGTGCCAGCAGTACCGGGGGCGCTGGAAACACCATATATTTT. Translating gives CASSTGGAGNTIYF.

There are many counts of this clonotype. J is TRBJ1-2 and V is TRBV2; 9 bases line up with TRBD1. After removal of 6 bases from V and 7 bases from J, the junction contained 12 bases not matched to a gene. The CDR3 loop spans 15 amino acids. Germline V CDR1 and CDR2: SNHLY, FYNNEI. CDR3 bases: TGTGCCAGCAGCGGCGAGCCGGGACAGGGTGGTGGCTACACCTTC. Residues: CASSGEPGQGGGYTF.

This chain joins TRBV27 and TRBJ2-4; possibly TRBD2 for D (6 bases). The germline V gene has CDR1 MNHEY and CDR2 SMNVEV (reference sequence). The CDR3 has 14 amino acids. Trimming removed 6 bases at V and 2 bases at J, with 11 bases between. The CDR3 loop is CASRPAGTKNIQYF. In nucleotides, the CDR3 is TGTGCCAGCAGACCGGCGGGAACCAAAAACATTCAGTACTTC.

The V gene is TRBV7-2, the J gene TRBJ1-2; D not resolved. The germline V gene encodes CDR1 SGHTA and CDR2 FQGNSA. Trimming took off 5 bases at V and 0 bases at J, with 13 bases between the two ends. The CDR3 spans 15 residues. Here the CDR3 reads CASSEVWAANYGYTF. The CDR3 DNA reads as TGTGCCAGCAGCGAAGTTTGGGCTGCTAACTATGGCTACACCTTC.

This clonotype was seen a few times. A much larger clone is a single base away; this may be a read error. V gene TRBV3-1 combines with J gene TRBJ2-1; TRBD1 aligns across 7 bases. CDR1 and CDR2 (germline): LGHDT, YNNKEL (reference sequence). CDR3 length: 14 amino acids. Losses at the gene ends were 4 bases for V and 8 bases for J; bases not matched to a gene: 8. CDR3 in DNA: TGTGCCAGCAGCCGATTAGGGACAGCCGATGAGCAGTTCTTC. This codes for CASSRLGTADEQFF.

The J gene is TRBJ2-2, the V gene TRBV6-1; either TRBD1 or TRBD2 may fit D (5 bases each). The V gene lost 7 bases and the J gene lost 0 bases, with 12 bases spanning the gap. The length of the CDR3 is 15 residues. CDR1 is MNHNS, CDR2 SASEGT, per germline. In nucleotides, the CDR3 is TGTGCCAGCACCCGAGGGGCCCCGAACACCGGGGAGCTGTTTTTT. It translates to CASTRGAPNTGELFF.

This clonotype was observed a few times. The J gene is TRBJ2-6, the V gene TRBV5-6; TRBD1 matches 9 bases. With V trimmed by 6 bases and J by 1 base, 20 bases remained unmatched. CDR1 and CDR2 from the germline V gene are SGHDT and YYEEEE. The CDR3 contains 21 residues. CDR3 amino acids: CASTYWDRERGVGSGANVLTF. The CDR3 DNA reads TGTGCCAGCACCTACTGGGACAGGGAGAGAGGGGTAGGATCTGGGGCCAACGTCCTGACTTTC.

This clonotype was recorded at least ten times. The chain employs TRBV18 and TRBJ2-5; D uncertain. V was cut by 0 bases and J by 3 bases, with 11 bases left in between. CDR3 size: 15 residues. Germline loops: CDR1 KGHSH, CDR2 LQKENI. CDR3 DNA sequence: TGTGCCAGCTCACCACCTGCAGACTGGGAAGAGACCCAGTACTTC. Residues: CASSPPADWEETQYF.

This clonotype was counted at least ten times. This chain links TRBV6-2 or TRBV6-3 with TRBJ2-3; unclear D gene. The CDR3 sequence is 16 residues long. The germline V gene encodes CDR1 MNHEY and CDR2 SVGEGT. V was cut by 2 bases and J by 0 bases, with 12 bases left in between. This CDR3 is CASSYGVSTSTDTQYF. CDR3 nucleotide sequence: TGTGCCAGCAGTTACGGGGTCAGTACTAGCACAGATACGCAGTATTTT.

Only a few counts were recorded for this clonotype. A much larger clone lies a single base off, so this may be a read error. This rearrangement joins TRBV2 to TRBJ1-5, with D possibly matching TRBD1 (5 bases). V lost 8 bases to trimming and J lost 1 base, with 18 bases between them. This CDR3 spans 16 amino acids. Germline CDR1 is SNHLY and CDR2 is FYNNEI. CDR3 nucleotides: TGTGCCAGCGGTCTTCTGTCCCGGGGGAGCAATCAGCCCCAGCATTTT. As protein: CASGLLSRGSNQPQHF. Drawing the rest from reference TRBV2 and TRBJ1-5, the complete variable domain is EPEVTQTPSHQVTQMGQEVILRCVPISNHLYFYWYRQILGQKVEFLVSFYNNEISEKSEIFDDQFSVERPDGSNFTLKIRSTKLEDSAMYFCASGLLSRGSNQPQHFGDGTRLSIL.

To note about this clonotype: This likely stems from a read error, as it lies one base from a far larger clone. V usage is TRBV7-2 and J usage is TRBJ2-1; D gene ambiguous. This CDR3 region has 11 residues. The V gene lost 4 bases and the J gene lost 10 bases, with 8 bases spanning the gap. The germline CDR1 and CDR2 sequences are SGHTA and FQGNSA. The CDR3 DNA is TGTGCCAGCAGCTCCGCCTACGAGCAGTTCTTC. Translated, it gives CASSSAYEQFF.

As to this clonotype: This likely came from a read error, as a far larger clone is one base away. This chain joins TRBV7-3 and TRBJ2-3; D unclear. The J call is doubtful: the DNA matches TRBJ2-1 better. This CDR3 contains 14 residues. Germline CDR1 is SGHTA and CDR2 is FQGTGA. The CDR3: CASSLAALAAEQFF. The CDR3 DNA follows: TGTGCCAGCAGCCTTGCGGCACTCGCCGCCGAGCAGTTCTTC.